The 21 T cell receptor beta chains in this list originate from one sample, sequenced in a study of cytomegalovirus exposure and HLA in healthy donors (dated by TCRdb to 2016 to 2017). The library was generated by the immunoSEQ multiplex PCR assay. For the multiplex PCR, a mixture combining 60 forward primers for TCR Vbeta segments and 13 reverse primers for TCR Jbeta segments was used. This is the immuneACCESS table as TCRdb keeps it, with only in-frame sequences that have V and J called. A part of the clones is gone; compared with another copy, unresolved V genes explain less than half, and the rest is unexplained. The table for this sample lists 100,000 to 150,000 clones; around 73% of them were counted only once. In total, the top ten clones hold around 4.8% of the sample. Sequenced material: PBMCs. The receptors were gathered from a man between 60 and 75 years old in good health and CMV-seropositive.

The rearrangement links TRBV18 to TRBJ1-5, with D unresolved. Germline V gene lookup returns CDR1 KGHSH and CDR2 LQKENI. Trimming shortened V by 0 bases and J by 7 bases, and 4 bases separated the two germline ends. The CDR3 totals 12 residues. CDR3 nucleotide sequence: TGTGCCAGCTCACCACCAGAGCAGCCCCAGCATTTT. It translates to CASSPPEQPQHF.

This chain joins TRBV4-1 and TRBJ2-1; tentatively, D is TRBD2 (5 bases). Deletions cut 0 bases from V and 9 bases from J, with 30 bases between. The CDR3 loop spans 20 amino acids. Germline values: CDR1 MGHRA, CDR2 YSYEKL. The CDR3 region is CASSQDSERRSTYRDLEQFF. CDR3 sequence (DNA): TGCGCCAGCAGCCAAGATTCGGAGCGGCGCTCTACCTACAGAGATCTTGAGCAGTTCTTC.

The chain links TRBV10-3 to TRBJ2-3; 8 positions agree with TRBD2. Germline V lookup: CDR1 ENHRY, CDR2 SYGVKD. Trimming at V came to 11 bases and at J to 8 bases, leaving 15 bases not matched to a gene. The CDR3 runs 14 residues. The CDR3 loop reads CAATAGTSQGTQYF. The CDR3 DNA is TGTGCCGCGACCGCCGGGACTAGTCAGGGTACGCAGTATTTT.

By sample share, this clone is medium-sized. The gene calls are TRBV10-3 and TRBJ1-1; D possibly corresponds to TRBD1 (5 bases). The CDR3 loop spans 13 amino acids. With 7 bases removed from V and 3 bases from J, the gap between germline ends came to 12 bases. The germline CDR1 and CDR2 sequences are ENHRY and SYGVKD. CDR3 loop: CAIKEQGYTEAFF. CDR3 in DNA: TGTGCCATCAAGGAGCAGGGTTACACTGAAGCTTTCTTT.

The V and J genes are TRBV11-2 and TRBJ2-5; no reliable D call. Trimming removed 5 bases from V and 2 bases from J, with 3 bases in between. Germline CDR1 reads SGHAT; CDR2 reads FQNNGV. The CDR3 extends over 11 amino acids. The CDR3 DNA sequence: TGTGCCAGCAGCACTCAAGAGACCCAGTACTTC. Its translation: CASSTQETQYF. The variable domain in full, with the rest retrieved from reference TRBV11-2 and TRBJ2-5, is EAGVAQSPRYKIIEKRQSVAFWCNPISGHATLYWYQQILGQGPKLLIQFQNNGVVDDSQLPKDRFSAERLKGVDSTLKIQPAKLEDSAVYLCASSTQETQYFGPGTRLLVL.

The chain joins TRBV5-1 to TRBJ2-5, with a tentative D call TRBD2 (5 bases). V lost 4 bases and J 5 bases, leaving 9 bases between the germline ends. CDR3 length: 12 residues. Germline CDR1 and CDR2: SGHRS and YFSETQ. The DNA for the CDR3 is TGCGCCAGCAGCGAGGGCCTGGAGACCCAGTACTTC. Translating gives CASSEGLETQYF.

The V call is TRBV6-1, the J call TRBJ1-6, with D unresolved. CDR3 length: 14 amino acids. CDR1 is MNHNS and CDR2 is SASEGT in the germline V gene. V lost 3 bases and J 3 bases, leaving 6 bases between the germline ends. The CDR3 region is CASSDIGYNSPLHF. The CDR3 DNA follows: TGTGCCAGCAGTGATATCGGCTATAATTCACCCCTCCACTTT.

This sequence joins TRBV5-1 and TRBJ2-7, with D perhaps matching TRBD2 (5 bases). Germline V gene data show CDR1 as SGHRS and CDR2 as YFSETQ. Trimming pared 4 bases from V and 6 bases from J, leaving 14 bases between. The CDR3 contains 13 residues. This CDR3 reads CASSNILEGEQYF. The CDR3, as DNA: TGCGCCAGCAGCAACATACTAGAAGGCGAGCAGTACTTC.

This clone was counted only a few times. In DNA form, the CDR3 reads TGTGCCAGCAAAAAGGGGGTGGCGGAAAAACTGTTTTTT. This encodes CASKKGVAEKLFF. The chain uses TRBV11-2 and TRBJ1-4; TRBD1 might be the D (6 bases). This CDR3 has 13 amino acids. V was pared by 7 bases and J by 8 bases, with 14 bases between. Germline assignment: CDR1 SGHAT and CDR2 FQNNGV.

The chain uses TRBV5-1 and TRBJ1-5; D is ambiguous. This CDR3 comprises 14 residues. Germline assignment: CDR1 SGHRS and CDR2 YFSETQ. The V and J ends lost 4 bases and 0 bases respectively, with 8 bases between them. In DNA form, the CDR3 reads TGCGCCAGCAGCCCCGGGAGTAGCAATCAGCCCCAGCATTTT. It translates to CASSPGSSNQPQHF.

This clone was observed a few times. This chain links TRBV2 with TRBJ2-1, with 8 bases aligning to TRBD2. This CDR3 spans 15 amino acids. Germline-derived CDR1 and CDR2 are SNHLY and FYNNEI. The J segment lost 5 bases and the V segment lost 5 bases, leaving 8 bases of the junction unmatched. The CDR3 DNA reads TGTGCCAGCAGTTTTGGCGGGGGGTCCAACAATGAGCAGTTCTTC. This encodes CASSFGGGSNNEQFF.

This clone was seen a handful of times. This sequence joins TRBV5-4 and TRBJ1-2; TRBD1 aligns across 8 bases. Germline V gene lookup returns CDR1 SGHNT and CDR2 YYREEE (reference sequence). The CDR3 consists of 14 residues. V trimming: 6 bases; J trimming: 2 bases; junction bases outside the gene matches: 6. The CDR3 nucleotides read TGTGCCAGCATACGGGACAGGCAGAACTATGGCTACACCTTC. Translated, it gives CASIRDRQNYGYTF. The complete variable domain, with remaining parts taken from reference TRBV5-4 and TRBJ1-2, reads ETGVTQSPTHLIKTRGQQVTLRCSSQSGHNTVSWYQQALGQGPQFIFQYYREEENGRGNFPPRFSGLQFPNYSSELNVNALELDDSALYLCASIRDRQNYGYTFGSGTRLTVV.

The rearrangement joins TRBV7-3 to TRBJ1-5; the match to TRBD1 covers 10 bases. In germline, CDR1 is SGHTA, CDR2 FQGTGA. Trimming at V came to 5 bases and at J to 4 bases, leaving 5 bases not matched to a gene. CDR3 size: 15 residues. The CDR3: CASSLRTGGNQPQHF. The CDR3, as DNA: TGTGCCAGCAGCCTACGGACAGGGGGGAATCAGCCCCAGCATTTT.

This chain connects TRBV21-1 to TRBJ1-3; the D call in the table, TRBD1, was not verified against the DNA. TRBV21-1 is described as a pseudogene. The CDR3 totals 10 residues. CDR3 in amino acids: CASPGDTIYF. The CDR3 DNA follows: TGTGCCAGCCCAGGGGACACCATATATTTT.

The chain is built from TRBV7-9 and TRBJ1-6, with a possible D match to TRBD1 (6 bases). The germline CDR1 and CDR2 sequences are SEHNR and FQNEAQ (reference sequence). V lost 0 bases, J lost 7 bases, and 13 bases lay in between. This CDR3 spans 16 amino acids. CDR3 residues: CASSLAGGRENSPLHF. CDR3 nucleotides: TGTGCCAGCAGCTTAGCGGGGGGGCGTGAAAATTCACCCCTCCACTTT.

The chain uses TRBV20-1 and TRBJ2-7, with no clear D. This CDR3 has 11 residues. V gave up 5 bases and J gave up 9 bases, with 14 bases separating them. Germline loops: CDR1 DFQATT, CDR2 SNEGSKA (reference sequence). CDR3 sequence reads: CSAGRDLLQYF. CDR3 sequence (DNA): TGCAGTGCTGGCCGCGACTTACTGCAGTACTTC.

This clone appeared a few times. J is TRBJ2-1 and V is TRBV7-3; 7 nucleotides align to TRBD2. The CDR3 consists of 15 residues. V lost 5 bases to trimming and J lost 10 bases; unmatched junction nucleotides: 14. CDR1 and CDR2 from the germline V gene are SGHTA and FQGTGA. This CDR3 is CASSDGTKAGEEQFF. CDR3 nucleotides: TGTGCCAGCAGCGATGGGACTAAGGCCGGGGAGGAGCAGTTCTTC.

The V gene is TRBV2, the J gene TRBJ1-6; possible D gene TRBD1, 5 bases. Trimming took 2 bases from V and 7 from J, leaving 9 bases between them. This CDR3 comprises 14 residues. In germline, CDR1 is SNHLY, CDR2 FYNNEI. The CDR3 coding sequence is TGTGCCAGCAGTGAATTAGGGGCCAATTCACCCCTCCACTTT. It encodes CASSELGANSPLHF.

The chain is built from TRBV7-6 and TRBJ2-7; D might be TRBD2 (5 bases). The V gene's germline CDR1 is SGHVS and CDR2 FNYEAQ. This CDR3 spans 14 amino acids. Trimming cost V 4 bases and J 1 base, with 11 bases left between them. CDR3 loop: CASSSLTGSYEQYF. CDR3 DNA sequence: TGTGCCAGCAGCTCTTTGACGGGATCCTACGAGCAGTACTTC.

This chain links TRBV11-3 with TRBJ2-3, with D possibly TRBD1 on 6 matching bases. Germline V gene sequence: CDR1 SGHNT, CDR2 YENEEA. Trimming removed 5 bases from V and 2 bases from J, with 11 bases in between. CDR3 size: 14 residues. CDR3 in DNA: TGTGCCAGCAGCCGCGGACAGTTCACAGATACGCAGTATTTT. Its translation: CASSRGQFTDTQYF.

V gene TRBV29-1 combines with J gene TRBJ1-1, with D possibly matching TRBD1 (6 bases). Trimming removed 8 bases from V and 1 base from J, with 14 bases in between. Germline V gene sequence: CDR1 SQVTM, CDR2 ANQGSEA. This CDR3 spans 13 amino acids. CDR3 protein: CSTRQAQNTEAFF. In DNA form, the CDR3 reads TGCAGCACACGACAGGCCCAGAACACTGAAGCTTTCTTT.